Below are 23 T cell receptor beta chains sequenced from a single sample in a study of OX40 agonist ivuxolimab in advanced cancers. Method: immunoSEQ multiplex PCR; TCRdb's copy keeps in-frame clones and lacks some. The sample has about 55,000 clones; 77% are singletons. The input for sequencing was CD4+ or CD8+ T cells sorted from blood, taken in a trial of the OX40 agonist ivuxolimab. These receptors were taken from an adult with an advanced solid tumor such as melanoma, head and neck, liver or kidney cancer.

Here the CDR3 reads CASSKLDSNQPQHF. The CDR3 DNA reads TGTGCCAGCAGTAAGTTAGATAGCAATCAGCCCCAGCATTTT. The gene calls are TRBV6-6 and TRBJ1-5; D is uncertain. The CDR3 consists of 14 residues. Germline V gene sequence: CDR1 MNHNY, CDR2 SVGAGI (reference sequence). The V and J ends lost 5 bases and 0 bases respectively, with 8 bases between them.

Written as DNA, the CDR3 is TGTGCCAGCGGCAGGACGGACCTTTATGTTGGAACCTTC. This codes for CASGRTDLYVGTF. The rearrangement links TRBV6-1 to TRBJ1-2; D unresolved. CDR1 is MNHNS and CDR2 is SASEGT in the germline V gene. Deletions cut 8 bases from V and 14 bases from J, with 24 bases between. CDR3 length: 13 amino acids.

V and J are TRBV19 and TRBJ1-5; TRBD1 is a possible D gene (6 bases). From germline, CDR1 is LNHDA and CDR2 SQIVND (reference sequence). The V and J ends lost 3 bases and 7 bases respectively, with 19 bases between them. CDR3 length: 16 residues. CDR3 sequence: CASSMTGSGTRQPQHF. CDR3 nucleotide sequence: TGTGCCAGTAGTATGACAGGAAGCGGCACGAGGCAGCCCCAGCATTTT.

This clone was counted once. This chain uses TRBV7-2 with TRBJ2-3; a weak D match, TRBD2 (8 bases). V shed 1 base and J shed 10 bases, with 21 bases lying between them. This CDR3 is built from 16 residues. CDR1 SGHTA and CDR2 FQGNSA come from the germline V gene. The CDR3 sequence: CASSLVTSAQGGSQYF. The CDR3 nucleotides read TGTGCCAGCAGCTTAGTGACTAGCGCTCAGGGGGGATCGCAGTATTTT.

J is TRBJ2-1 and V is TRBV5-4; a possible D gene is TRBD2 (6 bases). The V end lost 6 bases, the J end lost 0 bases, and 13 bases lay between the germline ends. This CDR3 has 15 residues. From germline, CDR1 is SGHNT and CDR2 YYREEE (reference sequence). In nucleotides, the CDR3 is TGTGCCAGCAACCTGGGGCGGGGCTCCTACAATGAGCAGTTCTTC. Amino acid sequence: CASNLGRGSYNEQFF.

The chain carries TRBV18 and TRBJ2-1, with D perhaps TRBD1 (6 bases). Between the trimmed V and J ends, which lost 2 bases and 8 bases, there was a span of 19 bases. In germline, CDR1 is KGHSH, CDR2 LQKENI. The CDR3 extends over 16 amino acids. CDR3: CASSPKARGMHDEQFF. The CDR3 nucleotides read TGTGCCAGCTCACCAAAGGCCAGGGGAATGCACGATGAGCAGTTCTTC.

This clone was found a few times. The genes are TRBV15 and TRBJ1-1; a possible D gene is TRBD1 (6 bases). The CDR3 extends over 13 amino acids. The V end lost 0 bases, the J end lost 4 bases, and 6 bases lay between the germline ends. Looked up from germline, CDR1 is LNHNV and CDR2 is YYDKDF (reference sequence). Here the CDR3 reads CATSRDRGTEAFF. CDR3 DNA: TGTGCCACCAGCAGAGACAGGGGCACTGAAGCTTTCTTT. Variable domain in full (rest from reference TRBV15 and TRBJ1-1): DAMVIQNPRYQVTQFGKPVTLSCSQTLNHNVMYWYQQKSSQAPKLLFHYYDKDFNNEADTPDNFQSRRPNTSFCFLDIRSPGLGDTAMYLCATSRDRGTEAFFGQGTRLTVV.

The chain combines TRBV19 with TRBJ2-4; the match to TRBD1 covers 7 bases. The ends lost 8 bases at V and 4 bases at J; junction bases unmatched: 11. CDR3 length: 15 residues. CDR1 and CDR2 from the germline V gene are LNHDA and SQIVND (reference sequence). CDR3 region: CASSTTGARKNIQYF. The CDR3 DNA is TGTGCCAGTTCAACAACAGGGGCGAGAAAAAACATTCAGTACTTC.

Only a few counts were recorded for this clone. This sequence joins TRBV6-1 and TRBJ2-1, with TRBD2 matching 8 bases. The germline V gene encodes CDR1 MNHNS and CDR2 SASEGT. CDR3 length: 16 amino acids. Trimming cost V 2 bases and J 2 bases; bases outside gene matches: 5. CDR3 coding DNA: TGTGCCAGCAGTGAACCCGGGCGGGGGGCCTACAATGAGCAGTTCTTC. Protein product: CASSEPGRGAYNEQFF.

J is TRBJ2-5 and V is TRBV25-1, with TRBD2 matching 14 bases. This CDR3 spans 18 amino acids. The germline CDR1 and CDR2 sequences are MGHDK and SYGVNS. The V segment lost 4 bases and the J segment 4 bases; nucleotides outside the gene matches: 11. The DNA for the CDR3 is TGTGCCAGCAGTGCCCGACTAGCGGGAGGGCTGGGCGGAGAGACCCAGTACTTC. Translation: CASSARLAGGLGGETQYF. The full variable domain, rest sourced from reference TRBV25-1 and TRBJ2-5, is EADIYQTPRYLVIGTGKKITLECSQTMGHDKMYWYQQDPGMELHLIHYSYGVNSTEKGDLSSESTVSRIRTEHFPLTLESARPSHTSQYLCASSARLAGGLGGETQYFGPGTRLLVL.

This rearrangement joins TRBV5-4 to TRBJ2-7; 12 positions agree with TRBD2. This CDR3 is 13 amino acids long. From germline, CDR1 is SGHNT and CDR2 YYREEE (reference sequence). Trimming at V came to 5 bases and at J to 6 bases, leaving 3 bases not matched to a gene. DNA of the CDR3: TGTGCCAGCAGAACGGGACTAGCGGGCGAGCAGTACTTC. Amino acid sequence: CASRTGLAGEQYF.

The rearrangement uses TRBV6-4 and TRBJ2-6; 7 nucleotides line up with TRBD2. Losses at the gene ends were 2 bases for V and 2 bases for J; bases not matched to a gene: 0. From germline, CDR1 is MRHNA and CDR2 SNTAGT. The CDR3 has 15 amino acids. The DNA for the CDR3 is TGTGCCAGCAGTGACGGGGGGGCTGGGGCCAACGTCCTGACTTTC. Translating gives CASSDGGAGANVLTF.

This clone was observed a single time. This rearrangement joins TRBV7-9 to TRBJ1-3; the match to TRBD1 covers 9 bases. CDR3 length equals 16 residues. V was clipped by 4 bases and J by 1 base; unmatched bases: 5. Germline V CDR1 and CDR2: SEHNR, FQNEAQ (reference sequence). CDR3 region: CASSSLGQGSGNTIYF. The CDR3, as DNA: TGTGCCAGCAGCTCTCTCGGACAGGGGTCTGGAAACACCATATATTTT.

The chain has TRBV2 and TRBJ2-7, with 10 bases lining up with TRBD1. Losses at the gene ends were 6 bases for V and 5 bases for J; bases not matched to a gene: 4. The germline gives CDR1 SNHLY, CDR2 FYNNEI. CDR3 length: 13 residues. Here the CDR3 DNA reads TGTGCCAGCAGCGGCGACAGGGGGCACGAGCAGTACTTC. Translation: CASSGDRGHEQYF. Looking up the rest from reference TRBV2 and TRBJ2-7 gives the full variable domain: EPEVTQTPSHQVTQMGQEVILRCVPISNHLYFYWYRQILGQKVEFLVSFYNNEISEKSEIFDDQFSVERPDGSNFTLKIRSTKLEDSAMYFCASSGDRGHEQYFGPGTRLTVT.

The chain joins TRBV6-5 to TRBJ2-7; the match to TRBD1 covers 9 bases. With 4 bases clipped from V and 3 bases from J, the junction kept 7 bases outside the gene matches. This CDR3 region has 15 residues. CDR1 is MNHEY, CDR2 SVGAGI, per germline. CDR3 amino acids: CASSSTGTGYYEQYF. The DNA of the CDR3 is TGTGCCAGCAGTTCTACCGGGACAGGGTACTACGAGCAGTACTTC.

V is TRBV29-1 and J is TRBJ1-5, with 9 bases that match TRBD1. Germline V gene lookup returns CDR1 SQVTM and CDR2 ANQGSEA. The CDR3 length is 14 residues. The junction had 4 bases not matched to a gene; V was cut back by 5 bases and J by 2 bases. DNA for the CDR3: TGCAGCGTTCAGGGACAGGGAGGCAATCAGCCCCAGCATTTT. Amino acids: CSVQGQGGNQPQHF.

The chain couples TRBV7-9 to TRBJ1-2, with 11 bases fitting TRBD1. The CDR3 contains 16 residues. CDR1 is SEHNR and CDR2 is FQNEAQ in the germline V gene (reference sequence). Trimming removed 1 base from V and 4 bases from J; junction bases left unmatched: 5. In nucleotides, the CDR3 is TGTGCCAGCAGCTTAGGGAGGACAGGGGGCCCCTATGGCTACACCTTC. Translation: CASSLGRTGGPYGYTF.

The chain links TRBV5-4 to TRBJ2-5; TRBD2 aligns across 9 bases. Germline CDR1 reads SGHNT; CDR2 reads YYREEE (reference sequence). The length of the CDR3 is 15 residues. V shed 0 bases, J shed 4 bases, and the junction held 4 bases outside the gene matches. The CDR3, as DNA: TGTGCCAGCAGCTTGGGCGGGAGGGCCGGAGAGACCCAGTACTTC. This codes for CASSLGGRAGETQYF.

V is TRBV30 and J is TRBJ1-5; the D gene is possibly TRBD1 (6 bases). Trimming cost V 4 bases and J 6 bases, with 13 bases left between them. Germline-derived CDR1 and CDR2 are GTSNPN and SVGIG (reference sequence). This CDR3 spans 13 amino acids. CDR3 in DNA: TGTGCCTGGACTCTTGGGGGCGGTCAGCCCCAGCATTTT. This translates into CAWTLGGGQPQHF.

This sequence joins TRBV5-1 and TRBJ2-5; D gene unclear. This CDR3 is 13 amino acids long. Trimming took 2 bases from V and 3 from J, leaving 8 bases between them. Germline values: CDR1 SGHRS, CDR2 YFSETQ. The CDR3 protein is CASSFDREETQYF. CDR3 sequence (DNA): TGCGCCAGCAGCTTTGACCGCGAAGAGACCCAGTACTTC.

This clone has only a few counts. The J gene is TRBJ2-1, the V gene TRBV7-9; tentatively, D is TRBD1 or TRBD2 (5 bases each). CDR1 and CDR2 (germline): SEHNR, FQNEAQ (reference sequence). The V end was cut by 5 bases, the J end by 3 bases, with 14 bases between. The CDR3 totals 15 residues. The CDR3 here is CASSPPGTVYNEQFF. CDR3 nucleotides: TGTGCCAGCAGCCCCCCCGGGACGGTCTACAATGAGCAGTTCTTC.

This clone has only a few counts. The chain carries TRBV15 and TRBJ2-1, with D possibly TRBD1 on 5 matching bases. CDR3 length: 14 amino acids. The V end was cut by 4 bases, the J end by 10 bases, with 17 bases between. The germline V gene encodes CDR1 LNHNV and CDR2 YYDKDF (reference sequence). CDR3: CATSIGALWSEQFF. In DNA form, the CDR3 reads TGTGCCACCAGCATAGGGGCCCTTTGGTCCGAGCAGTTCTTC.

This clone has a handful of counts. The chain links TRBV19 to TRBJ2-5; D uncertain. The CDR3 contains 13 residues. Germline V lookup: CDR1 LNHDA, CDR2 SQIVND (reference sequence). The germline V and J ends were trimmed by 3 bases and 2 bases, with 7 bases remaining between them. CDR3 protein: CASSMGAQETQYF. The CDR3, as DNA: TGTGCCAGTAGTATGGGTGCTCAAGAGACCCAGTACTTC. Complete variable domain (other parts from reference TRBV19 and TRBJ2-5): DGGITQSPKYLFRKEGQNVTLSCEQNLNHDAMYWYRQDPGQGLRLIYYSQIVNDFQKGDIAEGYSVSREKKESFPLTVTSAQKNPTAFYLCASSMGAQETQYFGPGTRLLVL.